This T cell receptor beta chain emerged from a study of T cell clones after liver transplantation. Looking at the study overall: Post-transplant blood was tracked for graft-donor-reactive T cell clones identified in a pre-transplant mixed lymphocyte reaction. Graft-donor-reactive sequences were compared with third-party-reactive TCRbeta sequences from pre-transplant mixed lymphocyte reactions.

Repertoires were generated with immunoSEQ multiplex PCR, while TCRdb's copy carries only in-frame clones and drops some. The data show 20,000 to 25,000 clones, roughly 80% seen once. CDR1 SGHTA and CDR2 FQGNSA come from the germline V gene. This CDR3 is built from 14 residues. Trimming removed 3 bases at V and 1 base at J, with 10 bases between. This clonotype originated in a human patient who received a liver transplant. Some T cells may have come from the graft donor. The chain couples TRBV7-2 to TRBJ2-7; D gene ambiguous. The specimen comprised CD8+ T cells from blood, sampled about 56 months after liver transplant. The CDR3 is CASSLTGLSYEQYF. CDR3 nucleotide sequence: TGTGCCAGCAGCTTGACCGGGCTTTCCTACGAGCAGTACTTC.